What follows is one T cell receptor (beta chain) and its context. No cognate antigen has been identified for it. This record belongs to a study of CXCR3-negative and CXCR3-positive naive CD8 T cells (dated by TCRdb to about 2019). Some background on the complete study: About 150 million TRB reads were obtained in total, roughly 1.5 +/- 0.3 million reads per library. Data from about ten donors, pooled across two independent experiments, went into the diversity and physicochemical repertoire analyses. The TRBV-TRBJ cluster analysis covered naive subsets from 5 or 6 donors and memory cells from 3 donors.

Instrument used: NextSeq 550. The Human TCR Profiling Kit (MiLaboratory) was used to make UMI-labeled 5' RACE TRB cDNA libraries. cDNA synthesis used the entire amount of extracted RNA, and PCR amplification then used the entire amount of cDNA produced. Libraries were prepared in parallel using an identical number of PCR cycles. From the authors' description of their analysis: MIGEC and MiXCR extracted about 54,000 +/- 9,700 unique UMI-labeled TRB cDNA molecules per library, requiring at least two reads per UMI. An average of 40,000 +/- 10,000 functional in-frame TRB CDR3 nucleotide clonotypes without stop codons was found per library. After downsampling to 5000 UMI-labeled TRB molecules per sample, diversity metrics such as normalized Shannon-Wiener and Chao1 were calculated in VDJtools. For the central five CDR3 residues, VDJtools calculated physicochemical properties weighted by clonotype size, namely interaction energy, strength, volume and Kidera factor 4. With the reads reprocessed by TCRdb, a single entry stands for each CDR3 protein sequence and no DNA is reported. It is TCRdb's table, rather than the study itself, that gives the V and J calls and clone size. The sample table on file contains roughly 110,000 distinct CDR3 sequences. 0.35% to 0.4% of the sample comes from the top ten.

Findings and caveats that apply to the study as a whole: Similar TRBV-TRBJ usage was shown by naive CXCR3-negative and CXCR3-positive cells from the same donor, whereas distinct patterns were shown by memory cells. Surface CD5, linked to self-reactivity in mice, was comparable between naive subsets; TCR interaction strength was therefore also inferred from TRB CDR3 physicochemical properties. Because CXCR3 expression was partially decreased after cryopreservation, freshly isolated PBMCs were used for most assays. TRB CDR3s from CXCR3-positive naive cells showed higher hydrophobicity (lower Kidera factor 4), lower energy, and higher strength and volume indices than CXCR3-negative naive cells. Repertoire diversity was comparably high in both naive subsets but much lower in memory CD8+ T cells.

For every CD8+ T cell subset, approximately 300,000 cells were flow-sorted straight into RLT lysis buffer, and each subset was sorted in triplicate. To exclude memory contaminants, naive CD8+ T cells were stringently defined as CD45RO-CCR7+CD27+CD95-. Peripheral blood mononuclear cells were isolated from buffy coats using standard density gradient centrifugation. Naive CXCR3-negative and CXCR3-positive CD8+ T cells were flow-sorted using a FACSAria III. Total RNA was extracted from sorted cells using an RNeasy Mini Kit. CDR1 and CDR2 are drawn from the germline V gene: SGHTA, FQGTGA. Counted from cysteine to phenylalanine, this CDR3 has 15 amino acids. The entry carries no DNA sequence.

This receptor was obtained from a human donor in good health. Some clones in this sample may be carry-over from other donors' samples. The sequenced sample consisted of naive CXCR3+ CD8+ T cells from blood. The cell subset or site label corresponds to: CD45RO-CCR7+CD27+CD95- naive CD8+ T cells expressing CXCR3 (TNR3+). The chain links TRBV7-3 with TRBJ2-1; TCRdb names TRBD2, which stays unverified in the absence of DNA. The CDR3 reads CASSFGGLRSNEQFF.